These T cell receptor beta chains were read from a single sample in a study of OX40 agonist ivuxolimab in advanced cancers. Method: immunoSEQ multiplex PCR; TCRdb's copy keeps in-frame clones and lacks some. The sample yields tens of thousands of clones, roughly nine tenths seen once. The sample in question was CD4+ or CD8+ T cells sorted from blood, obtained in a trial of the OX40 agonist ivuxolimab. The receptor set was obtained from an adult with an advanced solid tumor such as melanoma, head and neck, liver or kidney cancer. CDR3s include the opening cysteine and the closing phenylalanine or tryptophan. D genes are given only for firm matches. Clone size is given for some rows only: seen once, a few or many times, or a class if the clone is expanded.

abundance	len	j_gene	d_gene	v_gene	CDR3aa	CDR3nt
once	13	TRBJ2-7	.	TRBV10-3	CAISEGREDEQYF	TGTGCCATCAGTGAGGGCAGGGAGGACGAGCAGTACTTC
.	16	TRBJ2-7	TRBD2	TRBV5-4	CASSSGGAGGPREQYF	TGTGCCAGCAGCTCGGGAGGAGCGGGGGGGCCACGGGAGCAGTACTTC
.	14	TRBJ2-1	TRBD2	TRBV11-2	CASSLAAGGYEQFF	TGTGCCAGCAGCTTAGCGGCCGGGGGGTATGAGCAGTTCTTC
few	14	TRBJ1-1	.	TRBV29-1	CSVGEGGAVTEAFF	TGCAGCGTTGGGGAAGGGGGGGCGGTAACTGAAGCTTTCTTT
.	14	TRBJ2-7	TRBD1	TRBV5-5	CASSLQGVPYEQYF	TGTGCCAGCAGCTTACAGGGGGTCCCCTACGAGCAGTACTTC
.	13	TRBJ2-7	.	TRBV5-1	CASSIGMRYEQYF	TGCGCCAGCAGTATAGGGATGAGATACGAGCAGTACTTC
.	13	TRBJ2-1	.	TRBV5-1	CASSLVGSNEQFF	TGCGCCAGCAGCTTGGTAGGGTCCAATGAGCAGTTCTTC
.	11	TRBJ2-7	.	TRBV2	CASAELYEQYF	TGTGCCAGCGCAGAGCTCTACGAGCAGTACTTC
once	13	TRBJ1-2	TRBD1	TRBV11-3	CASSPDRGNGYTF	TGTGCCAGCAGCCCGGACAGGGGGAATGGCTACACCTTC
.	16	TRBJ1-4	.	TRBV15	CATSRSPRTTNEKLFF	TGTGCCACCAGCAGATCCCCTCGCACCACTAATGAAAAACTGTTTTTT
.	15	TRBJ2-4	TRBD2	TRBV2	CASSEGVAGSNIQYF	TGTGCCAGCAGTGAAGGAGTAGCGGGGTCAAACATTCAGTACTTC
.	13	TRBJ2-2	.	TRBV7-6	CASSSQRTGELFF	TGTGCCAGCAGCTCCCAGCGGACCGGGGAGCTGTTTTTT
.	17	TRBJ2-1	TRBD2	TRBV11-1	CASSTRKLAGMYNEQFF	TGTGCCAGCAGCACAAGAAAACTAGCGGGGATGTACAATGAGCAGTTCTTC
.	15	TRBJ2-1	.	TRBV7-9	CASSIPGWANNEQFF	TGTGCCAGCAGCATTCCAGGGTGGGCTAACAATGAGCAGTTCTTC
.	13	TRBJ1-4	.	TRBV2	CASNDGTNEKLFF	TGTGCCAGCAACGACGGAACTAATGAAAAACTGTTTTTT
once	16	TRBJ2-2	TRBD1	TRBV5-6	CASSTGTGVGTGELFF	TGTGCCAGCAGCACAGGGACAGGGGTAGGCACCGGGGAGCTGTTTTTT
.	15	TRBJ1-1	TRBD1	TRBV7-2	CASSPTGTGRSEAFF	TGTGCCAGCAGCCCCACCGGGACAGGGAGGTCTGAAGCTTTCTTT
once	16	TRBJ1-6	.	TRBV7-2	CASSFEQGTYNSPLHF	TGTGCCAGCAGCTTTGAACAGGGTACCTATAATTCACCCCTCCACTTT
.	14	TRBJ1-6	TRBD1	TRBV10-3	CAISGQGFNSPLHF	TGTGCCATCAGTGGACAGGGGTTTAATTCACCCCTCCACTTT
.	16	TRBJ1-1	.	TRBV5-1	CASSSGGRSWNTEAFF	TGCGCCAGCAGCTCGGGTGGTCGGTCGTGGAACACTGAAGCTTTCTTT
.	15	TRBJ2-3	.	TRBV7-3	CASSSSGFSTDTQYF	TGTGCCAGCAGCTCATCAGGGTTCAGCACAGATACGCAGTATTTT
.	14	TRBJ2-7	.	TRBV19	CASSSRDGSYEQYF	TGTGCCAGTAGTAGTAGGGACGGATCCTACGAGCAGTACTTC
.	19	TRBJ2-5	TRBD2	TRBV6-4	CASSEKSFRFLAGQETQYF	TGTGCCAGCAGTGAAAAGAGTTTTAGGTTTCTAGCGGGGCAAGAGACCCAGTACTTC
.	15	TRBJ1-5	.	TRBV5-6	CASSFGGGSNQPQHF	TGTGCCAGCAGCTTTGGGGGTGGAAGCAATCAGCCCCAGCATTTT
.	15	TRBJ2-3	TRBD2	TRBV7-3	CASSSSGGASDTQYF	TGTGCCAGCAGCTCAAGCGGGGGGGCCTCAGATACGCAGTATTTT
.	14	TRBJ2-1	.	TRBV5-1	CASSPMGGYNEQFF	TGCGCCAGCAGCCCAATGGGGGGTTACAATGAGCAGTTCTTC
.	16	TRBJ1-5	TRBD1	TRBV5-1	CASSLDGQGGNQPQHF	TGCGCCAGCAGCTTGGATGGACAGGGTGGCAATCAGCCCCAGCATTTT
.	14	TRBJ1-5	TRBD1	TRBV27	CASSATGGVQPQHF	TGTGCCAGCAGTGCCACAGGGGGCGTTCAGCCCCAGCATTTT
.	14	TRBJ1-5	TRBD1	TRBV6-1	CASSDGTGVQPQHF	TGTGCCAGCAGTGATGGGACAGGGGTTCAGCCCCAGCATTTT